These T cell receptor beta chains were read from a single sample in a study of blood T cell repertoires in COVID-19. This table comes from immunoSEQ multiplex PCR, and its TCRdb copy is limited to in-frame clones, with some not included. The sample lists roughly 260,000 clones; approximately 80% were seen once. Source material: peripheral blood. Receptors originate from a woman of 80 years or more with active or convalescent COVID-19. CDR3s include the opening cysteine and the closing phenylalanine or tryptophan. D genes are given only for firm matches. Not all rows give a size; the values are once, few, many and, for expanded clones, a class.

size | D | J | V | CDR3 | DNA
- | TRBD1 | TRBJ1-5 | TRBV28 | CASSLTGQGGWGQPQHF | TGTGCCAGCAGTTTAACGGGACAGGGAGGTTGGGGTCAGCCCCAGCATTTT
- | TRBD1 | TRBJ2-2 | TRBV5-1 | CASSLGDRGPGELFF | TGCGCCAGCAGCTTGGGGGACAGAGGACCCGGGGAGCTGTTTTTT
few | - | TRBJ1-4 | TRBV19 | CASRQRTNEKLFF | TGTGCCAGTAGGCAGCGGACTAATGAAAAACTGTTTTTT
- | - | TRBJ2-2 | TRBV3-1/TRBV3-2 | CASSQTGWTGELFF | TGTGCCAGCAGCCAGACGGGTTGGACCGGGGAGCTGTTTTTT
- | - | TRBJ2-7 | TRBV7-8 | CASSPQGVLAYEQYF | TGTGCCAGCAGCCCACAGGGTGTTCTGGCCTACGAGCAGTACTTC
- | TRBD1 | TRBJ2-6 | TRBV11-2 | CASSLRQGSTGANVLTF | TGTGCCAGCAGCTTAAGACAGGGATCTACTGGGGCCAACGTCCTGACTTTC
once | - | TRBJ2-1 | TRBV30 | CAWSLGNEQFF | TGTGCCTGGAGTCTAGGCAATGAGCAGTTCTTC
- | - | TRBJ1-5 | TRBV3-1/TRBV3-2 | CASSHGGRSQPQHF | TGTGCCAGCAGCCATGGTGGGAGGAGCCAGCCCCAGCATTTT
- | TRBD1 | TRBJ1-5 | TRBV19 | CASSTDRVQPQHF | TGTGCCAGTAGTACGGACAGGGTTCAGCCCCAGCATTTT
many | TRBD1 | TRBJ1-2 | TRBV5-6 | CASSPLTGLSNYGYTF | TGTGCCAGCAGCCCCCTGACAGGGTTGTCCAACTATGGCTACACCTTC
- | TRBD1 | TRBJ2-1 | TRBV11-2 | CASSPRTGSPYNEQFF | TGTGCCAGCAGCCCCAGGACAGGAAGTCCCTACAATGAGCAGTTCTTC
- | TRBD1 | TRBJ2-2 | TRBV5-5 | CASSFRDRPNTGELFF | TGTGCCAGCAGCTTCCGGGACAGGCCTAACACCGGGGAGCTGTTTTTT
- | TRBD1 | TRBJ2-7 | TRBV5-1 | CASSSGQQGASYEQYF | TGCGCCAGCAGCTCTGGCCAGCAGGGGGCCTCCTACGAGCAGTACTTC